This T cell receptor beta chain was identified in a study of OX40 agonist ivuxolimab in advanced cancers. Study background: One hepatocellular carcinoma and a couple of cutaneous melanoma patients partially responded. General study points: Blood T cells, both CD4+ and CD8+, expanded clonally by week 6 at 0.1 to 3.0 mg/kg.

Comment on this clone: Its target is unknown.

Method: immunoSEQ multiplex PCR; TCRdb's copy keeps in-frame clones and lacks some. The sample includes about 52,000 clones, approximately 88% of them seen just once. The sample was CD4+ or CD8+ T cells sorted from blood, taken in a trial of the OX40 agonist ivuxolimab. The receptor was derived from an adult with an advanced solid tumor such as melanoma, head and neck, liver or kidney cancer.

The CDR3 DNA follows: TGCGCCAGCAGCTTGGGGGTAAGAAACACTGAAGCTTTCTTT. This gives the protein CASSLGVRNTEAFF. The chain carries TRBV5-1 and TRBJ1-1; D gene uncertain. The germline CDR1 and CDR2 sequences are SGHRS and YFSETQ. V shed 0 bases and J shed 2 bases, with 8 bases lying between them. The CDR3 consists of 14 residues.